This T cell receptor beta chain was found in a study of T cell responses to AZD1222 COVID-19 vaccine. Points from the study as a whole: Reportedly, nearly half of unique spike TCRs recognized epitopes outside B.1.351/B.1.1.7 mutations. Females made up more of the donors, who were largely white British, and clonal diversity may have come out too low. After the peak T cell response, and only then, were repertoires sampled.

Sequencing used immunoSEQ multiplex PCR; TCRdb keeps in-frame clones, though not all of them. The sample gives about 140,000 clones, around 91% of which show up once; around 1.5% is in the top ten. Remarks on this clone: The antigen is unknown.

CDR3 size: 17 residues. Unmatched junction bases numbered 7, after V lost 0 bases and J lost 6 bases. Germline assignment: CDR1 SGHTA and CDR2 FQGNSA. This TCR was sampled from an adult in good health. The specimen was peripheral blood, collected on day 0 of AZD1222 vaccination. This rearrangement joins TRBV7-2 to TRBJ2-2; 10 nucleotides agree with TRBD1. CDR3 loop: CASSLARGTGVAGELFF. The DNA for the CDR3 is TGTGCCAGCAGCTTAGCGAGGGGGACAGGGGTGGCCGGGGAGCTGTTTTTT.